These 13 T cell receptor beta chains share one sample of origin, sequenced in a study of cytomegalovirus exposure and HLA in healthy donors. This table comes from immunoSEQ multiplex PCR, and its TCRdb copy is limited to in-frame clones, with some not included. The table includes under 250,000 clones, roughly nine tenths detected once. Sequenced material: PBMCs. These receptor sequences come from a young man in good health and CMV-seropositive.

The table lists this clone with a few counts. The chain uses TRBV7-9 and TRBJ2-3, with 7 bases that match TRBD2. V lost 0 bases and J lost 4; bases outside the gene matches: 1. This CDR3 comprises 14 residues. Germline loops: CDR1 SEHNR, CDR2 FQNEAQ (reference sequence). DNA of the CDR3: TGTGCCAGCAGCTTAGCGGGAGGGGCAGATACGCAGTATTTT. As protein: CASSLAGGADTQYF.

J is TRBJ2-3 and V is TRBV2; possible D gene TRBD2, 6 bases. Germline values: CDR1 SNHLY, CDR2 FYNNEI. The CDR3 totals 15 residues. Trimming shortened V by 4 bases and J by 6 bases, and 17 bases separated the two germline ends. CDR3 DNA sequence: TGTGCCAGCAGTGGGGCGGCGGGATCACTCGATACGCAGTATTTT. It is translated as CASSGAAGSLDTQYF.

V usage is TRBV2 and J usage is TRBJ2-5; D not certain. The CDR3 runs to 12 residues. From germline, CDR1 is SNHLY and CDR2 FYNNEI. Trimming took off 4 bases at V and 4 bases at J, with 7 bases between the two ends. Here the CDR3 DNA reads TGTGCCAGCAGTGGTTTAGGAGAGACCCAGTACTTC. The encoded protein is CASSGLGETQYF.

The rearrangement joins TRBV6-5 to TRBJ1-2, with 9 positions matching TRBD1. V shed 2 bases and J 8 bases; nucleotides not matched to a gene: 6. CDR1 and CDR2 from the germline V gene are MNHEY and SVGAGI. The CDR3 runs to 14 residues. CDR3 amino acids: CASSYQGTGPGYTF. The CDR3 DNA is TGTGCCAGCAGTTACCAAGGGACAGGGCCGGGCTACACCTTC.

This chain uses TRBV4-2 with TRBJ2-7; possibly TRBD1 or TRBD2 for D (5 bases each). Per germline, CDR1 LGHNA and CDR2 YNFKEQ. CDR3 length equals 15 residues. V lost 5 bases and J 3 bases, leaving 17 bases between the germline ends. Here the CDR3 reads CASSSPDRGNYEQYF. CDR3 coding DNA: TGTGCCAGCAGCTCACCCGACAGAGGGAACTACGAGCAGTACTTC.

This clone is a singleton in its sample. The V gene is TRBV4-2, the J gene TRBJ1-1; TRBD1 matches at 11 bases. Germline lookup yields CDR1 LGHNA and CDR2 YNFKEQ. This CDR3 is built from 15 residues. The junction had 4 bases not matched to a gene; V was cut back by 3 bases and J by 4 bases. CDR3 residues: CASSHPGTGGTEAFF. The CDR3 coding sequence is TGTGCCAGCAGCCACCCCGGGACAGGGGGCACTGAAGCTTTCTTT.

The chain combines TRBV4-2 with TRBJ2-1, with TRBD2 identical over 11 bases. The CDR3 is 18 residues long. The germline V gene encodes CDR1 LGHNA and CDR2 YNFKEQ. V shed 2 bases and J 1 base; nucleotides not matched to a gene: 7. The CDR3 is CASSQPTTSGTSYNEQFF. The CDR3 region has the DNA TGTGCCAGCAGCCAACCTACGACTAGCGGGACGTCCTACAATGAGCAGTTCTTC.

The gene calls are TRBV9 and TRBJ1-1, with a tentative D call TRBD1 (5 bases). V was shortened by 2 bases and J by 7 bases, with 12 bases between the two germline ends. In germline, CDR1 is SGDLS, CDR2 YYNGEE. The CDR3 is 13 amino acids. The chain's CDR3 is CASSVPQGGEAFF. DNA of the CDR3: TGTGCCAGCAGCGTTCCTCAGGGAGGTGAAGCTTTCTTT.

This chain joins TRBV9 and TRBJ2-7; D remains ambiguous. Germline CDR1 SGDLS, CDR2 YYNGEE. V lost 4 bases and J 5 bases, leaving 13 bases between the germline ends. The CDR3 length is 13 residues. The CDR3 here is CASSPTARDEQYF. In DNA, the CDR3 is TGTGCCAGCAGCCCTACCGCAAGGGACGAGCAGTACTTC. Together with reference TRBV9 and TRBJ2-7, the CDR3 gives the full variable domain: DSGVTQTPKHLITATGQRVTLRCSPRSGDLSVYWYQQSLDQGLQFLIQYYNGEERAKGNILERFSAQQFPDLHSELNLSSLELGDSALYFCASSPTARDEQYFGPGTRLTVT.

The CDR3 region is CASSRASGTDTQYF. In DNA, the CDR3 is TGTGCCAGCAGCCGTGCCTCTGGCACAGATACGCAGTATTTT. The chain employs TRBV7-2 and TRBJ2-3; no definite D call. This CDR3 region has 14 residues. Germline assignment: CDR1 SGHTA and CDR2 FQGNSA. Trimming stripped 5 bases from V and 1 base from J, with 10 bases between.

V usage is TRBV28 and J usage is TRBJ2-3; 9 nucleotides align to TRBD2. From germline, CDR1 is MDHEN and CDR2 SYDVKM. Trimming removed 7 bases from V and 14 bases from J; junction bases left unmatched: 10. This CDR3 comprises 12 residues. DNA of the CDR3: TGTGCCAGCACCGTAGCGGGAGCCCCCGGGTATTTT. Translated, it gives CASTVAGAPGYF. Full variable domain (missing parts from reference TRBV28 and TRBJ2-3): DVKVTQSSRYLVKRTGEKVFLECVQDMDHENMFWYRQDPGLGLRLIYFSYDVKMKEKGDIPEGYSVSREKKERFSLILESASTNQTSMYLCASTVAGAPGYFGPGTRLTVL.

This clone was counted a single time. This CDR3 reads CASSALAVSLVGSYEQYF. The CDR3 DNA reads as TGTGCCAGCAGTGCACTAGCTGTCTCGTTGGTTGGCTCCTACGAGCAGTACTTC. The J gene is TRBJ2-7, the V gene TRBV6-1; perhaps TRBD2 as D (6 bases). CDR1 and CDR2 (germline): MNHNS, SASEGT. V was shortened by 4 bases and J by 0 bases, with 22 bases between the two germline ends. The CDR3 is 18 residues long.

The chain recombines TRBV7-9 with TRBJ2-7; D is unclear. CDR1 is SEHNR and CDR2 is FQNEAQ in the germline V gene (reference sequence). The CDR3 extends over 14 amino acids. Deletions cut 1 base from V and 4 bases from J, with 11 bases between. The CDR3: CASSLVGGAYEQYF. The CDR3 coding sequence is TGTGCCAGCAGCTTAGTAGGTGGAGCATACGAGCAGTACTTC.